This TCR beta chain was recorded in a study of T cells in narcolepsy. Study-level background: Healthy controls were enrolled alongside patients with narcolepsy type 1 or type 2. Study results and limitations: HCRT-specific and TRIB2-specific autoreactive clonotypes appeared among same-patient CSF and blood CD4+ clonotypes.

TCRdb keeps only in-frame clones here, not all; method: immunoSEQ multiplex PCR. Among about 34,000 clones, around four fifths were seen once, and the ten largest hold about 1.3%. The CDR3 totals 15 residues. V was clipped by 2 bases and J by 4 bases, with 14 bases between them. CDR1 and CDR2 from the germline V gene are PRHDT and FYEKMQ (reference sequence). As for this clone: Its antigen remains unknown.

Sample: CD45RA- memory CD4+ T cells from PBMCs. The genes are TRBV13 and TRBJ2-5; perhaps TRBD2 as D (5 bases). The sequence was obtained from a human donor with narcolepsy. CDR3 residues: CASSLRRSRGETQYF. The DNA for the CDR3 is TGTGCCAGCAGCTTAAGGAGGTCCCGGGGAGAGACCCAGTACTTC.